The rows below give T cell receptor beta chains drawn from one sample of a study of blood T cell repertoires in COVID-19. Sequencing was performed with immunoSEQ multiplex PCR; in TCRdb, only in-frame clones are kept and a portion is missing. Of a few hundred thousand clones listed, over 75% are singletons. Sequenced material: PBMCs or T cells enriched from blood (not recorded which). These receptors were obtained from a woman aged 40 to 49 who had recovered from COVID-19. Each CDR3 is given with its conserved first and last residue. D genes are given only for firm matches. Part of the rows lack a size; the others show once, few, many or a class for expanded clones.

D,V,size,J,CDR3,DNA
-,TRBV3-1/TRBV3-2,-,TRBJ1-5,CASSSLGGQPQHF,TGTGCCAGCAGCTCCCTCGGGGGTCAGCCCCAGCATTTT
TRBD1,TRBV7-8,-,TRBJ1-1,CASSLTLGGAGYTEAFF,TGTGCCAGCAGCTTAACCTTAGGGGGCGCCGGGTACACTGAAGCTTTCTTT
TRBD2,TRBV9,-,TRBJ2-7,CASSVGSGRAGEQYF,TGTGCCAGCAGCGTAGGTAGCGGGAGGGCCGGTGAGCAGTACTTC
-,TRBV2,-,TRBJ1-2,CASASTLAGDGYTF,TGTGCCAGCGCTTCGACCCTAGCGGGGGATGGCTACACCTTC
-,TRBV7-9,-,TRBJ1-4,CASSMDFATNEKLFF,TGTGCCAGCAGCATGGACTTTGCAACTAATGAAAAACTGTTTTTT
TRBD1,TRBV5-1,-,TRBJ2-5,CASSLIPGGQETQYF,TGCGCCAGCAGCTTGATTCCAGGGGGCCAAGAGACCCAGTACTTC
TRBD2,TRBV11-2,-,TRBJ2-7,CASSLDRGAYEQYF,TGTGCCAGCAGCTTAGATCGGGGGGCCTACGAGCAGTACTTC
TRBD2,TRBV2,-,TRBJ2-3,CASSWSGSIADTQYF,TGTGCCAGCAGTTGGAGCGGGAGTATCGCAGATACGCAGTATTTT
TRBD1,TRBV18,-,TRBJ2-4,CASSPGQGRSKNIQYF,TGTGCCAGCTCACCAGGACAGGGAAGGTCCAAAAACATTCAGTACTTC
TRBD1,TRBV11-3,-,TRBJ2-3,CASSFEGAKTDTQYF,TGTGCCAGCAGCTTCGAGGGGGCTAAGACAGATACGCAGTATTTT
TRBD2,TRBV30,-,TRBJ2-3,CAWSSSGRHMNTQYF,TGTGCCTGGAGTTCGAGCGGGAGGCACATGAATACGCAGTATTTT
-,TRBV20-1,-,TRBJ2-1,CSASEVDEQFF,TGCAGTGCGTCGGAGGTCGATGAGCAGTTCTTC
TRBD1,TRBV7-3,once,TRBJ1-2,CASSLDSGTGPSGYTF,TGTGCCAGCAGCTTAGATTCAGGGACAGGGCCTTCCGGCTACACCTTC
TRBD2,TRBV19,-,TRBJ2-2,CASKASGGAVGTGELFF,TGTGCCAGTAAGGCTAGCGGGGGGGCAGTCGGCACCGGGGAGCTGTTTTTT
-,TRBV28,-,TRBJ1-6,CASSLSPAPRENSPLHF,TGTGCCAGCAGTTTATCCCCAGCCCCCAGGGAAAATTCACCCCTCCACTTT
-,TRBV9,-,TRBJ2-7,CASSPYGTDYEQYF,TGTGCCAGCAGCCCATACGGGACTGACTACGAGCAGTACTTC
-,TRBV5-3,-,TRBJ2-7,CARSLQSSYEQYF,TGTGCCAGAAGCTTGCAGTCCTCCTACGAGCAGTACTTC
-,TRBV7-9,few,TRBJ1-3,CASSLRRGNTIYF,TGTGCCAGCAGCTTACGGCGGGGAAACACCATATATTTT
-,TRBV4-3,-,TRBJ2-7,CASSQVLGAPTYEQYF,TGCGCCAGCAGCCAAGTTTTGGGGGCCCCGACCTACGAGCAGTACTTC
-,TRBV2,-,TRBJ1-2,CASMTVTNYGYTF,TGTGCCAGCATGACAGTTACTAACTATGGCTACACCTTC
TRBD1,TRBV7-2,-,TRBJ1-2,CASSLAGTDNYGYTF,TGTGCCAGCAGCTTAGCGGGGACAGATAACTATGGCTACACCTTC
-,TRBV2,-,TRBJ1-3,CASTGAPGNTIYF,TGTGCCAGCACTGGGGCCCCAGGAAACACCATATATTTT
-,TRBV6-2/TRBV6-3,once,TRBJ1-5,CASSFPDSPVTPQHF,TGTGCCAGCAGTTTCCCTGACAGCCCCGTTACGCCCCAGCATTTT
-,TRBV3-1/TRBV3-2,few,TRBJ1-1,CASSQDRGLRNTEAFF,TGTGCCAGCAGCCAAGATAGGGGGTTACGGAACACTGAAGCTTTCTTT
TRBD1,TRBV7-9,-,TRBJ1-3,CASSPRNDRQGGIRNTIYF,TGTGCCAGCAGCCCCCGTAACGACCGACAGGGAGGCATTCGGAACACCATATATTTT
TRBD1,TRBV29-1,-,TRBJ1-1,CSVEIPGQVSIEAFF,TGCAGCGTTGAGATCCCGGGACAGGTATCGATTGAAGCTTTCTTT
-,TRBV9,once,TRBJ2-7,CASSVPRRYEQYF,TGTGCCAGCAGCGTACCCCGGAGATACGAGCAGTACTTC
TRBD2,TRBV5-1,-,TRBJ2-1,CASSLPLAGINEQFF,TGCGCCAGCAGCTTGCCCCTAGCGGGGATAAATGAGCAGTTCTTC